The 25 T cell receptor delta chains below were found in one sample sequenced in a study of gamma-delta chains in newborns, infants, children. TCRdb fed the reads to CATT. The sample consists of about 7,100 delta-chain clones, roughly 0.62% of them appearing once. The sample taken for sequencing was blood. The receptors originated from a child who was a newborn, infant or young child, either healthy, febrile or measles-vaccinated (not recorded which).

Of note for this clone: TCRdb pairs this DNA with a much larger clone's protein that differs at residue 9, likely a read error; the protein shown was translated from the DNA. The chain has TRDV2 and TRDJ3; possibly TRDD3 for D (5 bases). Germline V lookup: CDR1 GEAIGNYY, CDR2 EKD. The CDR3 covers 14 residues. The CDR3 bases are TGTGCCTGTGACGGGGTCTGGGACGCCCGACAGATGTTTTTC. It specifies CACDGVWDARQMFF.

This clone turned up a few times. A read error is likely here: a far larger clone is one base away. Other DNA sequences within the sample encode an identical CDR3. This chain joins TRDV2 and TRDJ1, with TRDD3 matching over 7 bases. CDR1 GEAIGNYY and CDR2 EKD come from the germline V gene. The CDR3 is 13 residues long. Here the CDR3 reads CACDTWDTDKLIF. The CDR3 region has the DNA TGTGCCTGTGACACCTGGGATACCGATAAGCTCATCTTT.

This clone is judged medium-sized. This chain joins TRDV2 and TRDJ2, with TRDD3 identical over 13 bases. The ends lost 2 bases at V and 4 bases at J; junction bases unmatched: 9. Germline V CDR1 and CDR2: GEAIGNYY, EKD. CDR3 size: 18 residues. The CDR3 loop is CACDNTGGYAYPTAQLFF. The CDR3 DNA sequence: TGTGCCTGTGACAATACTGGGGGATACGCGTATCCGACAGCACAACTCTTCTTT.

This clone was recorded a few times. A read error may explain this, as a much larger clone is one base away. The genes are TRDV2 and TRDJ2; D possibly corresponds to TRDD3 (6 bases). The length of the CDR3 is 17 residues. CDR1 GEAIGNYY and CDR2 EKD come from the germline V gene. Written as DNA, the CDR3 is TGTGCCCGTGACACCGAGGGGGTTGGGGATGAGACAGCACAACTCTTCTTT. Amino acid sequence: CARDTEGVGDETAQLFF.

Details on this clone: A much larger clone lies a single base off, so this may be a read error. The chain joins TRDV2 to TRDJ3, with 10 bases lining up with TRDD3. The CDR3 sequence is 19 residues long. J gave up 2 bases and V 2 bases, and 8 bases lay outside the gene matches. Germline loops: CDR1 GEAIGNYY, CDR2 EKD. The CDR3: CACDKVLGDFTWDTRQMFF. The CDR3 region has the DNA TGTGCCTGTGACAAAGTACTGGGGGATTTCACCTGGGACACCCGACAGATGTTTTTC.

Comments on this clone: A much larger clone is a single base away; this may be a read error. Other DNA sequences within the sample encode an identical CDR3. The chain joins TRDV2 to TRDJ1; D call uncertain. CDR3 length: 15 residues. Trimming shortened V by 4 bases and J by 0 bases, and 14 bases separated the two germline ends. Germline CDR1 reads GEAIGNYY; CDR2 reads EKD. The CDR3 DNA reads as TGTGCCTGTGATTCCCTTATGTTCTACACCGATAAACTCATCTTT. Protein product: CACDSLMFYTDKLIF.

Turning to this clone: The amino acid sequence in TCRdb belongs to a much larger clone and departs from this DNA's translation at residue 10, likely a sequencing read error; the sequence shown is translated from the DNA. V gene TRDV2 combines with J gene TRDJ3; 8 nucleotides match TRDD3. CDR1 is GEAIGNYY and CDR2 is EKD in the germline V gene. The CDR3 runs to 19 residues. V dropped 3 bases and J dropped 0; count of bases not matched to a gene: 9. CDR3 loop: CACDQLGVSDSWDTRQMFF. As DNA, the CDR3 is TGTGCCTGTGACCAACTGGGGGTGTCGGACTCCTGGGACACCCGACAGATGTTTTTC.

This clone was counted many times. The chain combines TRDV2 with TRDJ1; TRDD3 agrees at 9 bases. The CDR3 has 17 amino acids. The junction had 7 bases not matched to a gene; V was cut back by 0 bases and J by 0 bases. Germline V gives CDR1 GEAIGNYY, CDR2 EKD. The CDR3 region is CACDTVRGIQYTDKLIF. The DNA of the CDR3 is TGTGCCTGTGACACCGTTAGGGGGATACAGTACACCGATAAACTCATCTTT.

This clone was found many times. This may stem from a read error, because a much larger clone lies one nucleotide away. The chain combines TRDV2 with TRDJ1; 13 positions match TRDD3. Germline CDR1 GEAIGNYY, CDR2 EKD. This CDR3 contains 16 residues. Unmatched junction bases numbered 5, after V lost 5 bases and J lost 0 bases. The CDR3 DNA is TGTGCCTGTGTACTGGGGGATACGGAGTACACCGATAAACTCATCTTT. Its protein product is CACVLGDTEYTDKLIF.

This clone was seen ten or more times. This sequence joins TRDV2 and TRDJ1; the match to TRDD3 covers 12 bases. This CDR3 is 16 amino acids long. V was pared by 6 bases and J by 0 bases, with 7 bases of the junction left unmatched. Germline CDR1 reads GEAIGNYY; CDR2 reads EKD. CDR3 nucleotide sequence: TGTGCCTGTCTACGGCTGGGGGATACGTACACCGATAAACTCATCTTT. It codes for CACLRLGDTYTDKLIF.

In its sample, this clone is medium-sized. The same CDR3 can be traced to other DNA sequences in this sample. The chain combines TRDV2 with TRDJ3; 9 nucleotides agree with TRDD3. Germline V gene lookup returns CDR1 GEAIGNYY and CDR2 EKD. The V gene end was trimmed by 0 bases and the J gene end by 0 bases; junction bases not matched to a gene: 8. The CDR3 has 20 residues. The CDR3 loop is CACDTTTGGRGSWDTRQMFF. The CDR3 nucleotides are TGTGCCTGTGACACCACTACTGGGGGACGGGGCTCCTGGGACACCCGACAGATGTTTTTC.

This clone was picked up a small number of times. A junction boundary mismatches the germline segment, possibly from a read error. V gene TRDV2 combines with J gene TRDJ1; TRDD3 agrees at 8 bases. This CDR3 spans 13 amino acids. Germline values: CDR1 GEAIGNYY, CDR2 EKD. The CDR3 loop is CACGVLGGDKLIF. CDR3 in DNA: TGTGCCTGTGGCGTACTGGGGGGTGATAAGCTCATCTTT.

By share, this clone ranks as medium-sized. Other nucleotide sequences in the sample specify the same CDR3. The genes are TRDV2 and TRDJ3; possibly TRDD3 for D (6 bases). V lost 0 bases to trimming and J lost 0 bases, with 14 bases between them. From germline, CDR1 is GEAIGNYY and CDR2 EKD. The CDR3 has 19 residues. CDR3 residues: CACDTGGHLSSWDTRQMFF. CDR3 coding DNA: TGTGCCTGTGACACCGGGGGACACCTTAGCTCCTGGGACACCCGACAGATGTTTTTC.

Sample share makes this clone medium-sized (0.01 to 0.1%). The same CDR3 also results from other DNA sequences found in this sample. This chain links TRDV2 with TRDJ3; possibly TRDD3 for D (6 bases). The CDR3 sequence is 18 residues long. CDR1 and CDR2 (germline): GEAIGNYY, EKD. Trimming stripped 1 base from V and 0 bases from J, with 12 bases between. The CDR3 reads CACDTGGHSSWDTRQMFF. CDR3 bases: TGTGCCTGTGACACTGGGGGGCATAGCTCCTGGGACACCCGACAGATGTTTTTC.

This clone is large in the sample. Other nucleotide sequences from this sample produce the same CDR3. This chain joins TRDV2 and TRDJ3; 8 bases fit TRDD3. Germline V gene lookup returns CDR1 GEAIGNYY and CDR2 EKD. Trimming removed 3 bases from V and 0 bases from J; junction bases left unmatched: 0. The CDR3 is 16 amino acids. The CDR3 coding sequence is TGTGCCTGTGACGGGATACGCTCCTGGGACACCCGACAGATGTTTTTC. Translating it yields CACDGIRSWDTRQMFF.

This clone was counted between two and nine times. For this DNA, TCRdb reports the protein of a much larger clone, which diverges at residue 5, most likely from a read error; the protein presented here is translated directly from the DNA. The CDR3 region is CACDRWGADKLIF. The CDR3 DNA is TGTGCCTGTGACCGCTGGGGAGCTGATAAACTCATCTTT. V and J are TRDV2 and TRDJ1; D is perhaps TRDD3 (6 bases). The CDR3 runs to 13 residues. V was cut by 3 bases and J by 5 bases, with 12 bases left in between. Germline V gene lookup returns CDR1 GEAIGNYY and CDR2 EKD.

About this clone itself: A read error is possible here, since a much larger clone lies one base away. This sequence joins TRDV2 and TRDJ3; D remains unclear. Per germline, CDR1 GEAIGNYY and CDR2 EKD. Trimming took off 0 bases at V and 0 bases at J, with 8 bases between the two ends. This CDR3 comprises 17 residues. CDR3 bases: TGTGCCTGTGACACCGCTGAGGGCTCCTGGGACACCCGACAGATGTTTTTC. This encodes CACDTAEGSWDTRQMFF.

Concerning this clone: The protein TCRdb lists belongs to a much larger clone and differs from this DNA's translation at residue 9, which points to a read error; the protein shown is made from the DNA. The chain links TRDV2 to TRDJ3, with 8 positions matching TRDD3. CDR3 length: 19 amino acids. With V trimmed by 3 bases and J by 0 bases, 9 bases remained unmatched. Germline CDR1 and CDR2: GEAIGNYY and EKD. The CDR3 DNA reads TGTGCCTGTGACCAACTGGGGGTGCCGAACTCCTGGGACACCCGACAGATGTTTTTC. This codes for CACDQLGVPNSWDTRQMFF.

Comment on this clone: A read error is possible here, since a much larger clone lies one base away. This chain links TRDV2 with TRDJ3; 7 bases align to TRDD3. The CDR3 totals 17 residues. Germline V gene data show CDR1 as GEAIGNYY and CDR2 as EKD. This CDR3 is CACDLLLGTWDTRLMFF. In DNA form, the CDR3 reads TGTGCCTGTGACCTCTTACTGGGGACCTGGGACACCCGACTGATGTTTTTC.

In its sample, this clone was seen a few times. TCRdb pairs this DNA with a much larger clone's protein that differs at residue 4, likely a read error; the protein shown was translated from the DNA. Different DNA sequences within this sample yield the same CDR3. This chain links TRDV2 with TRDJ2, with 10 bases matching TRDD3. V lost 4 bases, J lost 5 bases, and 3 bases stayed unmatched. The germline CDR1 and CDR2 sequences are GEAIGNYY and EKD. The CDR3 has 14 residues. CDR3 coding DNA: TGTGCCTGTGAGACCTGGGGGATAACAGCACAACTCTTCTTT. Translation gives CACETWGITAQLFF.

The sample holds a few counts of this clone. A far more abundant clone sits one base away, making this likely a read error. The same CDR3 is also encoded by other DNA sequences in this sample. The genes are TRDV2 and TRDJ3, with 7 nucleotides matching TRDD3. Germline V gives CDR1 GEAIGNYY, CDR2 EKD. CDR3 length equals 20 residues. For the CDR3, the DNA is TGTGCCTGCGACACCGGCTGGGGGGCCGCTAGCTCCTGGGACACCCGACAGATGTTTTTC. Translation gives CACDTGWGAASSWDTRQMFF.

A few counts support this clone. A much larger clone lies one base from this, so it may be a read error. The identical CDR3 is also encoded by other nucleotide sequences in the sample. V usage is TRDV2 and J usage is TRDJ3, with TRDD3 matching 9 bases. CDR3 length: 20 amino acids. J gave up 1 base and V 3 bases, and 12 bases lay outside the gene matches. Germline CDR1 is GEAIGNYY and CDR2 is EKD. CDR3 nucleotide sequence: TGTGCCTGTGACTCCGTACTGGGGGACCCTAGTTCCTGGGACACCCGACAGATGTTTTTC. This codes for CACDSVLGDPSSWDTRQMFF.

By sample share, this clone is medium-sized. The chain links TRDV2 to TRDJ3, with 12 nucleotides matching TRDD3. This CDR3 has 20 amino acids. V lost 3 bases and J lost 0; bases outside the gene matches: 8. Germline V CDR1 and CDR2: GEAIGNYY, EKD. DNA for the CDR3: TGTGCCTGTGACGGTTTACTGGGGGATACTAGCTCCTGGGACACCCGACAGATGTTTTTC. Translation: CACDGLLGDTSSWDTRQMFF.

In its sample, this clone was seen a few times. A much larger clone lies a single base off, so this may be a read error. The genes are TRDV2 and TRDJ3, with 10 positions matching TRDD3. Trimming cost V 2 bases and J 2 bases; bases outside gene matches: 8. Germline V gives CDR1 GEAIGNYY, CDR2 EKD. The CDR3 contains 19 residues. The CDR3 DNA reads TGTGCCTGTGACAAAAGACTGGGGGATTTCACCTGGGACACCCGACAGATGTTTTTC. Translation gives CACDKRLGDFTWDTRQMFF.

As concerns this clone: This is likely an artifact of a read error, given a far larger clone one base away. Other DNA sequences within the sample encode an identical CDR3. This chain uses TRDV2 with TRDJ3; 10 bases are a match to TRDD3. This CDR3 is built from 17 residues. Germline V gives CDR1 GEAIGNYY, CDR2 EKD. CDR3 sequence: CACDNTGGSWDTRQMFF. CDR3 coding DNA: TGTGCCTGTGACAATACTGGGGGATCCTGGGACACCCGTCAGATGTTTTTC.